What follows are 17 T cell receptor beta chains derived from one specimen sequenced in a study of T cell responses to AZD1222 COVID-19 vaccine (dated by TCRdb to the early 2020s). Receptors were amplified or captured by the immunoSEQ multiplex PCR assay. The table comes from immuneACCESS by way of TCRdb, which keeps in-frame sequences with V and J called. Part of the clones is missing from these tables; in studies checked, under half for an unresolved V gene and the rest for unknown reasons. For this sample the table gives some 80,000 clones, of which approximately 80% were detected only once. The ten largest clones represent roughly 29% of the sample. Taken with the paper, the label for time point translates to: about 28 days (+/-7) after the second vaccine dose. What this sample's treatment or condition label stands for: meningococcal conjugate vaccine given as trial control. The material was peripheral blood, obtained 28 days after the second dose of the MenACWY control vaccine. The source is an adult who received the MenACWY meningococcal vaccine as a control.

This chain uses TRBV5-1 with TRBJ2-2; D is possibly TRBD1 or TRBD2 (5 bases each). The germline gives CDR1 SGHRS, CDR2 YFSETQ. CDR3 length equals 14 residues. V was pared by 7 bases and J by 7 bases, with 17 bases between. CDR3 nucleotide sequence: TGCGCCAGCTATCGGGACCCGGCGGGCGGGGAGCTGTTTTTT. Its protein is CASYRDPAGGELFF.

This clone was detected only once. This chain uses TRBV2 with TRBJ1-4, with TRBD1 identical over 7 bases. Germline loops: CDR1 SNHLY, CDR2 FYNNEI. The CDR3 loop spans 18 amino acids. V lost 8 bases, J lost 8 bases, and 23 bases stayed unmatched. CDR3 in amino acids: CASGSQGGLAYRGEKLFF. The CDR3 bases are TGTGCCAGCGGCTCCCAGGGGGGACTCGCGTATAGGGGGGAAAAACTGTTTTTT.

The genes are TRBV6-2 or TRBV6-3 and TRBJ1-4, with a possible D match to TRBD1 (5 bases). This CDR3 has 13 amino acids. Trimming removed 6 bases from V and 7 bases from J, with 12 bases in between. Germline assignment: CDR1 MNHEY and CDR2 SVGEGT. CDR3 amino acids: CASSEQEGEKLFF. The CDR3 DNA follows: TGTGCCAGCAGCGAACAGGAAGGTGAAAAACTGTTTTTT.

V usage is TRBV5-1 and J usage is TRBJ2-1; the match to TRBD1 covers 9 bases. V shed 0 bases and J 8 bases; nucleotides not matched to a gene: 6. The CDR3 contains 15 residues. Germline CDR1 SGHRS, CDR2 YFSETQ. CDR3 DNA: TGCGCCAGCAGCTTGGCAGGACAGGGGATCCATGAGCAGTTCTTC. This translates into CASSLAGQGIHEQFF. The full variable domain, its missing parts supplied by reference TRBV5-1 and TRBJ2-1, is KAGVTQTPRYLIKTRGQQVTLSCSPISGHRSVSWYQQTPGQGLQFLFEYFSETQRNKGNFPGRFSGRQFSNSRSEMNVSTLELGDSALYLCASSLAGQGIHEQFFGPGTRLTVL.

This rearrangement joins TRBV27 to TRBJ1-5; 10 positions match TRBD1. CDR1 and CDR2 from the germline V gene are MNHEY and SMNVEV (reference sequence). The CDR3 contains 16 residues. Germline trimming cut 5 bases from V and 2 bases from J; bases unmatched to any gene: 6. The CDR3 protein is CASSPSGTGGNQPQHF. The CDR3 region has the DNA TGTGCCAGCAGTCCATCCGGGACAGGGGGCAATCAGCCCCAGCATTTT.

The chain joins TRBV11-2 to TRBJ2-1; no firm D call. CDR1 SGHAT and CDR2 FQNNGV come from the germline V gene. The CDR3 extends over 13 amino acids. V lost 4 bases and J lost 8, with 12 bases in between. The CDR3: CASSSEHGYEQFF. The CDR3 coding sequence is TGTGCCAGCAGCTCCGAACATGGCTATGAGCAGTTCTTC.

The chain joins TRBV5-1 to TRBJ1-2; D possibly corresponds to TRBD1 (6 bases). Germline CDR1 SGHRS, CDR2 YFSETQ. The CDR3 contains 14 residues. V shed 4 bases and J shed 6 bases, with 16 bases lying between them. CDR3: CASSPGPGAHGYTF. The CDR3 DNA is TGCGCCAGCAGCCCGGGGCCGGGGGCGCATGGCTACACCTTC.

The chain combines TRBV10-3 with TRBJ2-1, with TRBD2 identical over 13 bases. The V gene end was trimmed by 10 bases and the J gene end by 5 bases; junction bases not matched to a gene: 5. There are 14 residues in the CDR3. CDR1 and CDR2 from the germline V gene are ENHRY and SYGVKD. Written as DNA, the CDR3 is TGTGCCACCCGACTAGCGGGAGGCAACAATGAGCAGTTCTTC. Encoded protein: CATRLAGGNNEQFF.

The CDR3 DNA reads TGCGCCAGCAGCCAGGGCGAAAACCGCGGCTACACCTTC. Its protein product is CASSQGENRGYTF. This chain connects TRBV4-3 to TRBJ1-2; D unresolved. The V gene's germline CDR1 is LGHNA and CDR2 YSLEER. The germline V and J ends were trimmed by 3 bases and 8 bases, with 13 bases remaining between them. The CDR3 sequence is 13 residues long.

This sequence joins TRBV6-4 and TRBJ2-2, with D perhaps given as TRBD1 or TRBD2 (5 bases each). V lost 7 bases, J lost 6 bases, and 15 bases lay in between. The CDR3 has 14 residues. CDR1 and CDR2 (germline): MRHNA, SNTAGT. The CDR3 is CASTQEAGAGELFF. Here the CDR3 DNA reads TGTGCCAGCACACAGGAGGCGGGTGCCGGGGAGCTGTTTTTT.

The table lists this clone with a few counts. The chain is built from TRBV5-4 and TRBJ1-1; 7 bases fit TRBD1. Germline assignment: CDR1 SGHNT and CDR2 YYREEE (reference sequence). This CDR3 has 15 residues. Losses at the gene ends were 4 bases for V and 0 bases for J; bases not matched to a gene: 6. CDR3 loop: CASSLGGRMNTEAFF. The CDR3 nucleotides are TGTGCCAGCAGCCTAGGGGGCCGGATGAACACTGAAGCTTTCTTT.

CDR3 loop: CASLPIRGNSPLHF. For the CDR3, the DNA is TGTGCCAGTCTACCTATCAGGGGGAATTCACCCCTCCACTTT. The chain employs TRBV2 and TRBJ1-6, with 7 bases that match TRBD1. The junction had 9 bases not matched to a gene; V was cut back by 9 bases and J by 7 bases. The CDR3 runs 14 residues. Germline values: CDR1 SNHLY, CDR2 FYNNEI.

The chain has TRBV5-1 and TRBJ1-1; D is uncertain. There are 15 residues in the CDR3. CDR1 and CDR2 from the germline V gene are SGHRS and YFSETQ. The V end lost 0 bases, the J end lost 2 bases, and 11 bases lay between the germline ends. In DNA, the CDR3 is TGCGCCAGCAGCTTGGCCGGTGCCAGTAACACTGAAGCTTTCTTT. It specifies CASSLAGASNTEAFF.

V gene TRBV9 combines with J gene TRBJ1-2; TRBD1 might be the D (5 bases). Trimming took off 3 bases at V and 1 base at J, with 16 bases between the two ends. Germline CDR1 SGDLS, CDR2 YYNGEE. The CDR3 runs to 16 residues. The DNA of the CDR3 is TGTGCCAGCAGCGCTTCACTTAGCAGGGTTAACTATGGCTACACCTTC. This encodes CASSASLSRVNYGYTF.

CDR3 residues: CASSSTGSSYEQYF. The CDR3 nucleotides are TGTGCCAGCAGTTCAACAGGGAGCTCCTACGAGCAGTACTTC. The J gene is TRBJ2-7, the V gene TRBV6-5; TRBD1 is a possible D gene (6 bases). This CDR3 has 14 amino acids. Germline V gene sequence: CDR1 MNHEY, CDR2 SVGAGI. Trimming took 4 bases from V and 0 from J, leaving 10 bases between them.

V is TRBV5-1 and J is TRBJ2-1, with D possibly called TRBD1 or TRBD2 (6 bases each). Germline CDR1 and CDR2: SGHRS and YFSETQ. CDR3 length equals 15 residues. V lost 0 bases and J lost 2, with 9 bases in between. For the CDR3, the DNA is TGCGCCAGCAGCTTGGGAGGGGGGCCCTACAATGAGCAGTTCTTC. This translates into CASSLGGGPYNEQFF.

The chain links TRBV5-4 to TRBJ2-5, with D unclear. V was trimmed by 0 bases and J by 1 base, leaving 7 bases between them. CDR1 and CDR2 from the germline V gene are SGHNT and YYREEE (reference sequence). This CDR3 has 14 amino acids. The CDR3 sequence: CASSLEASQETQYF. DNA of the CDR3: TGTGCCAGCAGCTTGGAGGCGTCCCAAGAGACCCAGTACTTC.